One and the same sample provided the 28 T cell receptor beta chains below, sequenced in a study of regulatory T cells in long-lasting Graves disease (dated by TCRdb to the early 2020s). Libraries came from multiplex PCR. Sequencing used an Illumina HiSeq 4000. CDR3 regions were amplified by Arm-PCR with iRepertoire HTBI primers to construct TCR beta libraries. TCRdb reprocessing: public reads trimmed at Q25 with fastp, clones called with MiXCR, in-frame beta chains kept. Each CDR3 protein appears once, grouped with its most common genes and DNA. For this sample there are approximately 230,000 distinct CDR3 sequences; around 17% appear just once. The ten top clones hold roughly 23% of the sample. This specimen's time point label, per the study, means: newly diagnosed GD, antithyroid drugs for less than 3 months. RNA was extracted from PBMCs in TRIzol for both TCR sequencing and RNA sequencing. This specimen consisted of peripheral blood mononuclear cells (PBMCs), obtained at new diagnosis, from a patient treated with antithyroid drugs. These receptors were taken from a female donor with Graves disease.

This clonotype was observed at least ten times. In nucleotides, the CDR3 is TGCAGTGCTCCCCGTGGGATACGCACAGATACGCAGTATTTT. Encoded protein: CSAPRGIRTDTQYF. The rearrangement joins TRBV20-1 to TRBJ2-3; no clear D. Per germline, CDR1 DFQATT and CDR2 SNEGSKA (reference sequence). The V gene lost 5 bases and the J gene lost 1 base, with 13 bases spanning the gap. The CDR3 consists of 14 residues.

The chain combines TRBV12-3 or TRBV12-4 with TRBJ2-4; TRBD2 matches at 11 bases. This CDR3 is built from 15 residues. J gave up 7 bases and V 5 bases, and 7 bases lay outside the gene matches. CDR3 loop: CASSHLAGGSNIQYF. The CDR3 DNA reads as TGTGCCAGCAGTCACCTAGCGGGGGGATCGAACATTCAGTACTTC.

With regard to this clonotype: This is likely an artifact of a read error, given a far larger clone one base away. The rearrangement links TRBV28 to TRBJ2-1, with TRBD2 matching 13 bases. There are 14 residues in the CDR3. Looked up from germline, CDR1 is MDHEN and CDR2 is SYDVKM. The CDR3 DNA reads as TGTGTCAGCAGGGGGACTAGCGGGATGCATGAGCAGTTCTTC. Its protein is CVSRGTSGMHEQFF.

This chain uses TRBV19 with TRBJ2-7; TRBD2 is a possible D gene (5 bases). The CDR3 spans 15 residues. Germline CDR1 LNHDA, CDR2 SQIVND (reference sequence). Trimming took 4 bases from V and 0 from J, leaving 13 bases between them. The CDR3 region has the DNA TGTGCCAGTAGTAAGGGAGCTGAGAGCTCCTACGAGCAGTACTTC. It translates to CASSKGAESSYEQYF.

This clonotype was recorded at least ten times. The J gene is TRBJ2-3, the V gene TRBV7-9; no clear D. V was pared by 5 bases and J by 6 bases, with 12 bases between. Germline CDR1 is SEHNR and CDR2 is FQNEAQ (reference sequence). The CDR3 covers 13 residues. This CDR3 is CASSPLGWDTQYF. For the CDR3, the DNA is TGTGCCAGCAGCCCGCTAGGTTGGGATACGCAGTATTTT.

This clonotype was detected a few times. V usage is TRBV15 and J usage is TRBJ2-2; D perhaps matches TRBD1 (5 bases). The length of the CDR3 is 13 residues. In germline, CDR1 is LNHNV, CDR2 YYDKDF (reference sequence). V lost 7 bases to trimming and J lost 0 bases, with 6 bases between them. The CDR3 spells CATKTANTGELFF. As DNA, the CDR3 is TGTGCCACCAAGACAGCGAACACCGGGGAGCTGTTTTTT.

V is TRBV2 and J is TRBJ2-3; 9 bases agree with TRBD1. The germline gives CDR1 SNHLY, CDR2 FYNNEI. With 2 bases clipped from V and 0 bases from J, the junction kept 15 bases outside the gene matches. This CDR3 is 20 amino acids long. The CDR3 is CASSESGTGILPWSTDTQYF. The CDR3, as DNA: TGTGCCAGCAGTGAATCAGGGACAGGGATTTTACCCTGGAGCACAGATACGCAGTATTTT. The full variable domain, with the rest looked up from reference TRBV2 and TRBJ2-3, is EPEVTQTPSHQVTQMGQEVILRCVPISNHLYFYWYRQILGQKVEFLVSFYNNEISEKSEIFDDQFSVERPDGSNFTLKIRSTKLEDSAMYFCASSESGTGILPWSTDTQYFGPGTRLTVL.

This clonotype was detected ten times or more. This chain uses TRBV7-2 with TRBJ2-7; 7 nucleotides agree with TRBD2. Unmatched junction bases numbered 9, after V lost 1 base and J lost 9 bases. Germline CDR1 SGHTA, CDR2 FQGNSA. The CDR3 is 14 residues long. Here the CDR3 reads CASSLGGSAQVQYF. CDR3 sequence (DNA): TGTGCCAGCAGCTTAGGCGGGAGCGCCCAGGTGCAGTACTTC.

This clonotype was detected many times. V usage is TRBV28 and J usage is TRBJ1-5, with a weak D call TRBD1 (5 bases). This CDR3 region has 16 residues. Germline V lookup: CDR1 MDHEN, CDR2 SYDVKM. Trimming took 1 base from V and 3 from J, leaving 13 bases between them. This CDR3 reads CASSLSRGRPNQPQHF. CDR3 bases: TGTGCCAGCAGTTTATCACGGGGACGGCCCAATCAGCCCCAGCATTTT.

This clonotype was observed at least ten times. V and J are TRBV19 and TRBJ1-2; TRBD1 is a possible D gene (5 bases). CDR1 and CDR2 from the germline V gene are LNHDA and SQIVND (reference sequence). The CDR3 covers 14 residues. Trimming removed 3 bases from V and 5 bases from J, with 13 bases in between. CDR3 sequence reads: CASSIVSGRYGYTF. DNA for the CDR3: TGTGCCAGTAGTATCGTCTCAGGGAGGTATGGCTACACCTTC.

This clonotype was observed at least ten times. Here the CDR3 reads CASLSGSGANVLTF. DNA for the CDR3: TGTGCCAGCCTAAGTGGCTCTGGGGCCAACGTCCTGACTTTC. The chain links TRBV6-1 to TRBJ2-6; D ambiguous. V lost 8 bases, J lost 0 bases, and 8 bases lay in between. CDR3 length equals 14 residues. CDR1 is MNHNS and CDR2 is SASEGT in the germline V gene.

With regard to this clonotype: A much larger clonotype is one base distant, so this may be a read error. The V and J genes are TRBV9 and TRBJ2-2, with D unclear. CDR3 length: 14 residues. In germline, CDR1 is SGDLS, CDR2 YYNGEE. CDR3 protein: CASCLPGHTEELFF. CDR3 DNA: TGTGCCAGCTGCTTACCCGGCCACACCGAGGAGCTGTTTTTT.

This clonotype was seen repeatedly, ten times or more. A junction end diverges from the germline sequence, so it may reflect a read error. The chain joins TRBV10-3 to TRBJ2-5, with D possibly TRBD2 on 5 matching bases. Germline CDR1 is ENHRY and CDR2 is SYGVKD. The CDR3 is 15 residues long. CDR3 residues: CAVSDGIGSQETQYF. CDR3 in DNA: TGTGCCGTCAGTGATGGGATAGGGAGTCAAGAGACCCAGTACTTC.

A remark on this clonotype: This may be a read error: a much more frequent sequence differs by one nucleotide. This CDR3 is CTSCERAGGYTF. The CDR3 DNA reads as TGTACCAGCTGTGAGAGGGCCGGTGGCTACACCTTC. This chain joins TRBV6-1 and TRBJ1-2; D is undetermined. Germline-derived CDR1 and CDR2 are MNHNS and SASEGT. There are 12 residues in the CDR3.

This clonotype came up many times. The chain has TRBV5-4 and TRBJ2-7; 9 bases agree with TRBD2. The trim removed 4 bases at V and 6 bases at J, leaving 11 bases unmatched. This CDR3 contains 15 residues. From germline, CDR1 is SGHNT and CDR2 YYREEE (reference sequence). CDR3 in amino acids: CASSQPGLAKTEQYF. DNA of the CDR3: TGTGCCAGCAGCCAACCCGGACTAGCGAAGACCGAGCAGTACTTC.

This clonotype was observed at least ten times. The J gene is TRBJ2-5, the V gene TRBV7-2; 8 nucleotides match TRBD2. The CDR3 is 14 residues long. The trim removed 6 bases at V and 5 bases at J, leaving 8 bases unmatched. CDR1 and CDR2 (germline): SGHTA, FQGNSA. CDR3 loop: CASRLSGSRETQYF. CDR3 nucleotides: TGTGCCAGCAGGTTGAGCGGGAGTCGGGAGACCCAGTACTTC. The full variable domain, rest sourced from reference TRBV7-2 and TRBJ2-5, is GAGVSQSPSNKVTEKGKDVELRCDPISGHTALYWYRQSLGQGLEFLIYFQGNSAPDKSGLPSDRFSAERTGGSVSTLTIQRTQQEDSAVYLCASRLSGSRETQYFGPGTRLLVL.

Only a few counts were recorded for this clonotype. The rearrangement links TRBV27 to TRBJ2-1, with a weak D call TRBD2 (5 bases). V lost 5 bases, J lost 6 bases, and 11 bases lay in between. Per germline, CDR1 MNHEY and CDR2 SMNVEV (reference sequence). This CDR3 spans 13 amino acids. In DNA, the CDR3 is TGTGCCAGCAGTACCCCAGGAGGCAATGAGCAGTTCTTC. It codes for CASSTPGGNEQFF.

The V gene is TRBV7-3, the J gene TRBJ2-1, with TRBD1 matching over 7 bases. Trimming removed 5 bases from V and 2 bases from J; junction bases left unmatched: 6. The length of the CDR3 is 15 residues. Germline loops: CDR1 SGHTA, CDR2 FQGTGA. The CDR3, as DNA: TGTGCCAGCAGCCCAACAGGGGTCACCTACAATGAGCAGTTCTTC. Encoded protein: CASSPTGVTYNEQFF.

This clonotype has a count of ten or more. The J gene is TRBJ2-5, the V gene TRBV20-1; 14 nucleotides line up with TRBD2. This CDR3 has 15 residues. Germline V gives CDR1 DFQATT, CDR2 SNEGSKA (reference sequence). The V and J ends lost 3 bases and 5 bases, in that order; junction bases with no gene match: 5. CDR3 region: CSARGLAGVWETQYF. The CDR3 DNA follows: TGCAGTGCTAGGGGACTAGCGGGAGTTTGGGAGACCCAGTACTTC.

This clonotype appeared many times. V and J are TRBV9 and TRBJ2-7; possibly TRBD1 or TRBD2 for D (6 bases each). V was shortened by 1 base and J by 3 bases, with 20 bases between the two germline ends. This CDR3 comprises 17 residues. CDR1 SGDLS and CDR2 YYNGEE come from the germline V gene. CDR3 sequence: CASSVSASTGAVYEQYF. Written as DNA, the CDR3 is TGTGCCAGCAGCGTAAGCGCTTCGACGGGGGCGGTCTACGAGCAGTACTTC.

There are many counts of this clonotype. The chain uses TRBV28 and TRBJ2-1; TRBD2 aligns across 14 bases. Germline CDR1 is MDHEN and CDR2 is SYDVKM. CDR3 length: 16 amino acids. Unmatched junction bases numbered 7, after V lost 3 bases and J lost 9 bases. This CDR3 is CASSFTTSGRAGEQFF. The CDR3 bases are TGTGCCAGCAGTTTCACGACTAGCGGGAGGGCAGGTGAGCAGTTCTTC.

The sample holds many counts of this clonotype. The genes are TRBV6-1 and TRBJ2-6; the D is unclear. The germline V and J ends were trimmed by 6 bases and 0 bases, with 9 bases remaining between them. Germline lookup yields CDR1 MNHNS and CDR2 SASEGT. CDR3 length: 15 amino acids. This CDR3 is CASRPTYSGANVLTF. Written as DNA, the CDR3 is TGTGCCAGCAGACCTACCTACTCTGGGGCCAACGTCCTGACTTTC.

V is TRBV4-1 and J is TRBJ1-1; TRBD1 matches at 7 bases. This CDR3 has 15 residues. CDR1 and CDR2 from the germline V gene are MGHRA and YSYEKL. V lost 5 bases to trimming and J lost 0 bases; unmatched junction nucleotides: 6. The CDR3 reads CASSNRDSLNTEAFF. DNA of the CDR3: TGCGCCAGCAGCAACCGGGACAGCCTGAACACTGAAGCTTTCTTT.

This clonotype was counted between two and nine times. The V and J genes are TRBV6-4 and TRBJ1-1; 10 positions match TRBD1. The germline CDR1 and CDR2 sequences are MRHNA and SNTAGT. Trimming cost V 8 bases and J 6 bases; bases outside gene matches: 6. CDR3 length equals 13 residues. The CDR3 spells CASAHGTGAEAFF. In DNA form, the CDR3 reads TGTGCCAGCGCCCACGGGACAGGGGCTGAAGCTTTCTTT.

The CDR3 bases are TGTGCCAGCAGCTTAGACTCTTGGGAGCAGTTCTTC. This gives the protein CASSLDSWEQFF. The genes are TRBV7-9 and TRBJ2-1; D is ambiguous. The CDR3 extends over 12 amino acids. The V end lost 1 base, the J end lost 10 bases, and 8 bases lay between the germline ends. Germline V CDR1 and CDR2: SEHNR, FQNEAQ (reference sequence).

CDR3: CASSGQGATTEAFF. CDR3 coding DNA: TGTGCCAGCAGCGGACAGGGGGCGACCACTGAAGCTTTCTTT. This chain joins TRBV2 and TRBJ1-1; 11 bases align to TRBD1. The CDR3 runs 14 residues. The V gene's germline CDR1 is SNHLY and CDR2 FYNNEI. V lost 6 bases to trimming and J lost 4 bases; unmatched junction nucleotides: 4. Combining the CDR3 with reference TRBV2 and TRBJ1-1 gives the whole variable domain EPEVTQTPSHQVTQMGQEVILRCVPISNHLYFYWYRQILGQKVEFLVSFYNNEISEKSEIFDDQFSVERPDGSNFTLKIRSTKLEDSAMYFCASSGQGATTEAFFGQGTRLTVV.

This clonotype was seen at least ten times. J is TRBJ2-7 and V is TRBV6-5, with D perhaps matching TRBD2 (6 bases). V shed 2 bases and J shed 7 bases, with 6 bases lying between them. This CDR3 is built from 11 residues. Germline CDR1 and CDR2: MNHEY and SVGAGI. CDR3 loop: CASSYGGEQYF. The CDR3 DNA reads TGTGCCAGCAGTTACGGAGGGGAGCAGTACTTC.

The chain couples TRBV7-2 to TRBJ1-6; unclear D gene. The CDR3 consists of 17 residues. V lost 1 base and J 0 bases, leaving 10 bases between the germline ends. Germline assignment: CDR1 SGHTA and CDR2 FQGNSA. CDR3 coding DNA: TGTGCCAGCAGCTTAGAGTTGGGGAGCTCCTATAATTCACCCCTCCACTTT. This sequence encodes CASSLELGSSYNSPLHF.